The clone carrying this T cell receptor beta chain has a count of ten or more. Its matching antigen is unknown. The CDR3 consists of 16 residues. The germline V gene has CDR1 SGHDT and CDR2 YYEEEE. The V end was cut by 1 base, the J end by 2 bases, with 13 bases between. There were TCR beta CDR3 regions amplified from RNA transcripts. The HTBI primer set served for first-round RT-PCR of the TCR CDR3. TCRdb re-called the multiplex PCR reads with MiXCR, one entry per CDR3 protein. The sample comprises about 95,000 distinct CDR3 sequences, about 37% of which are singletons, and roughly 10% rests with the top ten. Graves' hyperthyroidism was deemed stable given no ophthalmopathy progression within 18 months. Aged 18 to 65, the patients had hyperthyroidism that was newly diagnosed and had lasted under 2 months. Uncontrolled infection, other autoimmune disease, pregnancy or lactation excluded patients. The sample is drawn from a study of T cells in Graves' hyperthyroidism and ophthalmopathy. Regarding the study as a whole: Clonotypes that were expanded in thyroid above 0.001 mostly appeared in blood too.

The receptor comes from a woman in her twenties or thirties with Graves' hyperthyroidism. The V and J genes are TRBV5-6 and TRBJ1-5, with a possible D match to TRBD1 (6 bases). The sequenced sample was peripheral blood or thyroid tissue (not recorded which). CDR3 DNA: TGTGCCAGCAGCTTGTACAGGGCCCGAGGCAATCAGCCCCAGCATTTT. Amino acids: CASSLYRARGNQPQHF.